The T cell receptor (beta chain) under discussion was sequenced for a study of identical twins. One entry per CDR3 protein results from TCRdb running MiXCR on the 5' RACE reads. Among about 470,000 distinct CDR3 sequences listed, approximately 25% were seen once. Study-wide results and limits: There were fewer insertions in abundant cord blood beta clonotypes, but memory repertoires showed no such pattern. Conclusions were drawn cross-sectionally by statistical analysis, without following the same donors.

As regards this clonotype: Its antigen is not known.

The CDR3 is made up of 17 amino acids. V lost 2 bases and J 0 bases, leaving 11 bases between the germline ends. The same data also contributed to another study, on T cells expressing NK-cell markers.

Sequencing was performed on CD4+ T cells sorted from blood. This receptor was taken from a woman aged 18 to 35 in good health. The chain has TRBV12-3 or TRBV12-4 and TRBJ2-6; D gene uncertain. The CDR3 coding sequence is TGTGCCAGCAGTTTACGCCCTACCCCCTCTGGGGCCAACGTCCTGACTTTC. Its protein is CASSLRPTPSGANVLTF.